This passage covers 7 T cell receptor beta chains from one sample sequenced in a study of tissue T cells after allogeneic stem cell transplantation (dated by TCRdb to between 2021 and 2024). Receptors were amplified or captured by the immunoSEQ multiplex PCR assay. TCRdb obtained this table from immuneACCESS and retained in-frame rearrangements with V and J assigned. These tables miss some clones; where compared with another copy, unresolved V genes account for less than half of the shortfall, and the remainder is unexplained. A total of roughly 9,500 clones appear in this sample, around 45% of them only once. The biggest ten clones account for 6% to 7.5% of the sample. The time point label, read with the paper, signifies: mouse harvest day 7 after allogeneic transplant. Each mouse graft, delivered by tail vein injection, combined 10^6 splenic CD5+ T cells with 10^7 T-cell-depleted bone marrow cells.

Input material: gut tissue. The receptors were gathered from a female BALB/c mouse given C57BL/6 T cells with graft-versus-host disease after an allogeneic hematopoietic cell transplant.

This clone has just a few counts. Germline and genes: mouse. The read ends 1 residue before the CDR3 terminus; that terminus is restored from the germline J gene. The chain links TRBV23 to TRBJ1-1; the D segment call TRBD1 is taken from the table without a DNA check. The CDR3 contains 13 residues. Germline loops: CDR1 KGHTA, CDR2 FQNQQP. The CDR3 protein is CSSSQRVNTEVFF. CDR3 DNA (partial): TGCTCCAGCAGTCAAAGGGTGAACACAGAAGTCTTC.

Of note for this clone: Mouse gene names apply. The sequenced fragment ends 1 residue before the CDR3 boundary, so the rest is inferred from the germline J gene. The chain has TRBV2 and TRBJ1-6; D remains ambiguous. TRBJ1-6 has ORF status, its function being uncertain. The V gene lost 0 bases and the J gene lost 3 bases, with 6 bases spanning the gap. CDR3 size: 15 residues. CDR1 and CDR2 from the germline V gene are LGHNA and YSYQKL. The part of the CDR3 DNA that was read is TGTGCCAGCAGCCAAGATGACAACTATAATTCGCCCCTCTAC. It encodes CASSQDDNYNSPLY. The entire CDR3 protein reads CASSQDDNYNSPLYF.

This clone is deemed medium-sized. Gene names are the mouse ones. The CDR3 sequence is CASSLNSYTLYF. The part of the CDR3 DNA that was read is TGTGCCAGCAGTTTAAACAGCTACACCTTGTAC. The rearrangement uses TRBV15 and TRBJ2-4; D call uncertain. Read sequence stops 1 residue before the CDR3 end, and the germline J gene provides the missing end. Germline V gives CDR1 SGHND, CDR2 FRSKSL. The CDR3 covers 12 residues. V lost 2 bases and J lost 7, with 7 bases in between.

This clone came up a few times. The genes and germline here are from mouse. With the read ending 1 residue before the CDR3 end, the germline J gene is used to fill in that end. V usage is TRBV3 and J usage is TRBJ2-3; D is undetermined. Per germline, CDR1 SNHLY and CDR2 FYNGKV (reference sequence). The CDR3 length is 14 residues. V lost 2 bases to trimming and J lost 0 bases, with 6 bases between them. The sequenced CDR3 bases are TGTGCCAGCAGCTTATATGGAAGTGCAGAAACGCTGTAT. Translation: CASSLYGSAETLY. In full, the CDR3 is CASSLYGSAETLYF.

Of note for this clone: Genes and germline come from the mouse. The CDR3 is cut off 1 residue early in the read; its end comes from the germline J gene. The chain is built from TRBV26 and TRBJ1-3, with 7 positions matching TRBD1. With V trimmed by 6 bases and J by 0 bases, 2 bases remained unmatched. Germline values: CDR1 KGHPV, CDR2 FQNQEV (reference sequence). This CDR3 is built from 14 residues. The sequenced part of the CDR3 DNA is TGTGCCAGCAGAGACAGGGCTTCTGGAAATACGCTCTAT. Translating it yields CASRDRASGNTLY. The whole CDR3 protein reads CASRDRASGNTLYF.

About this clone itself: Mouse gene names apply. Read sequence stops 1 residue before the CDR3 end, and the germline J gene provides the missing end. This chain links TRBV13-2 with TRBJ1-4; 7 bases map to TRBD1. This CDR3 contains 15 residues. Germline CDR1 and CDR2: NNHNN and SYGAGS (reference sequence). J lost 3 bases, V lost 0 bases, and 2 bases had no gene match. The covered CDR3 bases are TGTGCCAGCGGTGATGAGGGGGCGCCCAACGAAAGATTATTT. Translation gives CASGDEGAPNERLF. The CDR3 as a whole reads CASGDEGAPNERLFF.

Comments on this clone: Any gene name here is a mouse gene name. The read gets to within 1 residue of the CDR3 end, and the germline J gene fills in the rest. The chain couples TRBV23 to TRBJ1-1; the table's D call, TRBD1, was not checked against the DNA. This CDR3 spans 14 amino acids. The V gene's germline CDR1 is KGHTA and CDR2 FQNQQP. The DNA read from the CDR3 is TGCTCCAGCTCTCAAAGGGACAGAAACACAGAAGTCTTC. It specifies CSSSQRDRNTEVF. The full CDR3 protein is CSSSQRDRNTEVFF.